A selection of T cell receptor beta chains follows, all from one sample in a study of blood T cell repertoires in COVID-19. The protocol was immunoSEQ multiplex PCR, while the TCRdb copy is restricted to in-frame clones and leaves out a portion. In the table there are 200,000 to 250,000 clones, around nine tenths of which are singletons. The sequenced sample consisted of peripheral blood. These receptors all come from a woman aged 60-70 years who had recovered from COVID-19. Each CDR3 is given with its conserved first and last residue. The D gene is left open where the match is weak. Part of the rows lack a size; the others show once, few, many or a class for expanded clones.

>NA|TRBJ1-1|few|TRBV12-2
CASRPPGTSEAFF
TGTGCAAGTCGCCCCCCGGGTACATCTGAAGCTTTCTTT
>NA|TRBJ2-2|NA|TRBV6-1
CASSEEWQYTGELFF
TGTGCCAGCAGTGAAGAGTGGCAATACACCGGGGAGCTGTTTTTT
>TRBD2|TRBJ2-2|NA|TRBV4-1
CASSQVDMGLVVGELFF
TGCGCCAGCAGCCAAGTCGATATGGGACTAGTTGTCGGGGAGCTGTTTTTT
>NA|TRBJ1-2|NA|TRBV13
CASSPPGGAGGYTF
TGTGCCAGCAGCCCTCCTGGAGGGGCCGGGGGCTACACCTTC
>NA|TRBJ2-3|NA|TRBV12-3/TRBV12-4
CASRPTSTDTQYF
TGTGCCAGCAGACCGACTAGCACAGATACGCAGTATTTT
>NA|TRBJ1-5|NA|TRBV7-8
CASSSPPYPPQHF
TGTGCCAGCAGCTCCCCCCCCTATCCGCCCCAGCATTTT
>NA|TRBJ1-6|NA|TRBV6-5
CASSYWGQAGSPLHF
TGTGCCAGCAGTTACTGGGGGCAGGCCGGTTCACCCCTCCACTTT
>NA|TRBJ1-2|NA|TRBV5-4
CASSQRQGPSYGYTF
TGTGCCAGCAGCCAGAGGCAGGGCCCCAGCTATGGCTACACCTTC
>TRBD2|TRBJ2-3|NA|TRBV5-1
CASSEASGGADTQYF
TGCGCCAGCAGCGAGGCAAGCGGGGGGGCAGATACGCAGTATTTT
>NA|TRBJ2-3|NA|TRBV5-1
CASSSRATGVTDTQYF
TGCGCCAGCAGCTCTCGGGCGACAGGAGTCACAGATACGCAGTATTTT
>NA|TRBJ2-5|NA|TRBV29-1
CSATAFQETQYF
TGCAGCGCGACAGCATTCCAAGAGACCCAGTACTTC
>TRBD1|TRBJ1-2|NA|TRBV3-1/TRBV3-2
CASSQARTGGYGYTF
TGTGCCAGCAGCCAAGCTCGAACAGGGGGCTATGGCTACACCTTC
>NA|TRBJ1-2|NA|TRBV10-3
CAISTNPRGMARGYTF
TGTGCCATCAGCACCAACCCCAGGGGAATGGCCCGTGGCTACACCTTC
>TRBD1|TRBJ1-5|NA|TRBV28
CASRPGTGRGGNQPQHF
TGTGCCAGCAGACCCGGGACAGGGCGAGGTGGCAATCAGCCCCAGCATTTT
>NA|TRBJ1-2|NA|TRBV28
CASSPQGGIYGYTF
TGTGCCAGCAGTCCCCAGGGTGGGATCTATGGCTACACCTTC
>NA|TRBJ2-5|NA|TRBV5-1
CASTVGLSGETQYF
TGCGCCAGCACCGTCGGATTGAGCGGAGAGACCCAGTACTTC
>NA|TRBJ2-3|NA|TRBV4-2
CASSQDQLGVADGTDTQYF
TGTGCCAGCAGCCAAGATCAGTTGGGGGTAGCGGACGGCACAGATACGCAGTATTTT
>NA|TRBJ2-2|NA|TRBV7-3
CASSQSGTGELFF
TGTGCCAGCAGCCAGAGCGGAACCGGGGAGCTGTTTTTT
>NA|TRBJ1-2|NA|TRBV6-5
CASSYSGRYRNYGYTF
TGTGCCAGCAGTTACTCGGGCCGATACAGAAACTATGGCTACACCTTC
>TRBD1|TRBJ1-6|few|TRBV3-1/TRBV3-2
CASSLQGQAYNSPLHF
TGTGCCAGCAGCCTCCAAGGACAGGCCTATAATTCACCCCTCCACTTT